The clone carrying this T cell receptor beta chain appeared a few times. The antigen is undetermined. V lost 6 bases and J lost 0; bases outside the gene matches: 10. The CDR3 is made up of 16 amino acids. CDR1 and CDR2 from the germline V gene are SGHAT and FQNNGV. TCRdb re-called the RT-PCR reads through MiXCR, storing one row per CDR3 protein. The data hold about 190,000 distinct CDR3 sequences, with roughly an eighth observed a single time. The record originates from a study of response to subunit inactivated influenza vaccine. Points from the study as a whole: Few new T cells, the authors suggested, are recruited by each seasonal influenza vaccination.

The specimen was CD8+ T cells sorted from PBMCs, collected 5 to 6 days after vaccination. The TCR originated in a middle-aged man who received an inactivated influenza vaccine. The genes are TRBV11-2 and TRBJ1-1, with 7 bases aligning to TRBD1. As DNA, the CDR3 is TGTGCCAGCAGACGACCGGGACAGACGGTGAACACTGAAGCTTTCTTT. Translating gives CASRRPGQTVNTEAFF.